Listed here are 22 T cell receptor beta chains from one sample, sequenced in a study of identical twins (dated by TCRdb to 2016 to 2017). Receptor amplification or capture employed 5' RACE. Sequencer: Illumina HiSeq 2000. The public sequencing data were trimmed at Q25 with fastp and processed into clonotypes with MiXCR by TCRdb, which kept only in-frame beta chains. Each entry is one CDR3 protein sequence, shown with its most common DNA and genes. The sample table contains 1,800,000 or so distinct CDR3 sequences; only one count was recorded for about 30% of them. More than 0.25% of the sample is held by the ten biggest clonotypes. The sequencing sample was made of cord blood. These receptors all come from a newborn girl in good health.

This clonotype was found a few times. The chain uses TRBV10-1 and TRBJ1-2; D call uncertain. Germline assignment: CDR1 WNHNN and CDR2 SYGVQD (reference sequence). Trimming stripped 6 bases from V and 4 bases from J, with 12 bases between. This CDR3 is 13 amino acids long. In DNA, the CDR3 is TGCGCCAGCAGCGCTACGACCATCTATGGCTACACCTTC. Translated: CASSATTIYGYTF.

The chain carries TRBV7-8 and TRBJ1-5, with 8 positions matching TRBD1. The CDR3 covers 15 residues. In germline, CDR1 is SGHVS, CDR2 FQNEAQ. V lost 5 bases and J lost 1; bases outside the gene matches: 4. CDR3 in amino acids: CASSGRDRSNQPQHF. CDR3 DNA sequence: TGTGCCAGCAGCGGCCGGGACAGGAGCAATCAGCCCCAGCATTTT.

V is TRBV12-3 or TRBV12-4 and J is TRBJ1-1; TRBD1 might be the D (5 bases). V was clipped by 6 bases and J by 0 bases, with 17 bases between them. This CDR3 has 16 amino acids. CDR3 sequence reads: CASRPEPGALNTEAFF. The CDR3 DNA is TGTGCCAGCAGACCCGAACCCGGGGCTCTGAACACTGAAGCTTTCTTT.

The chain is built from TRBV27 and TRBJ1-5; possibly TRBD1 for D (5 bases). Per germline, CDR1 MNHEY and CDR2 SMNVEV (reference sequence). There are 15 residues in the CDR3. The germline V and J ends were trimmed by 2 bases and 2 bases, with 10 bases remaining between them. The CDR3 nucleotides are TGTGCCAGCAGTTTACTAGGGGCGGGCAATCAGCCCCAGCATTTT. Translating it yields CASSLLGAGNQPQHF.

V is TRBV11-1 and J is TRBJ2-3; no firm D call. CDR1 is SGHAT and CDR2 is FQDESV in the germline V gene (reference sequence). The CDR3 length is 14 residues. Deletions cut 5 bases from V and 4 bases from J, with 13 bases between. CDR3 sequence: CASSPPTRADTQYF. The CDR3 bases are TGTGCCAGCAGCCCACCCACACGCGCAGATACGCAGTATTTT.

Only a few counts were recorded for this clonotype. The chain couples TRBV7-6 to TRBJ2-5; D is unresolved. From germline, CDR1 is SGHVS and CDR2 FNYEAQ. The CDR3 is 15 amino acids. Trimming took 3 bases from V and 2 from J, leaving 13 bases between them. This CDR3 is CASSLFSARQETQYF. The CDR3 nucleotides are TGTGCCAGCAGCTTGTTTTCTGCTAGGCAAGAGACCCAGTACTTC. The full variable domain, in which reference TRBV7-6 and TRBJ2-5 provide the parts outside the CDR3, is GAGVSQSPRYKVTKRGQDVALRCDPISGHVSLYWYRQALGQGPEFLTYFNYEAQQDKSGLPNDRFSAERPEGSISTLTIQRTEQRDSAMYRCASSLFSARQETQYFGPGTRLLVL.

There are a few counts of this clonotype. The genes are TRBV9 and TRBJ1-1; TRBD1 matches 9 bases. This CDR3 region has 12 residues. The V segment lost 4 bases and the J segment 9 bases; nucleotides outside the gene matches: 4. Germline loops: CDR1 SGDLS, CDR2 YYNGEE. Here the CDR3 reads CASSRDRAKAFF. The CDR3, as DNA: TGTGCCAGCAGCCGGGACAGGGCCAAAGCTTTCTTT.

The rearrangement uses TRBV6-5 and TRBJ1-6; 7 nucleotides align to TRBD1. The V segment lost 0 bases and the J segment 18 bases; nucleotides outside the gene matches: 14. Germline V lookup: CDR1 MNHEY, CDR2 SVGAGI. The CDR3 is made up of 15 amino acids. The CDR3 DNA reads TGTGCCAGCAGTTACTCACAGACAGGGCATTCACTCCCCCACTTT. Translated, it gives CASSYSQTGHSLPHF.

This clonotype was recorded a few times. The V call is TRBV20-1, the J call TRBJ2-7; D is undetermined. Trimming removed 2 bases at V and 1 base at J, with 15 bases between. Per germline, CDR1 DFQATT and CDR2 SNEGSKA (reference sequence). The CDR3 length is 15 residues. CDR3 amino acids: CSARISTRESYEQYF. CDR3 coding DNA: TGCAGTGCTAGAATCTCTACCCGCGAATCCTACGAGCAGTACTTC.

This clonotype was counted many times. J is TRBJ2-7 and V is TRBV5-1, with 7 bases identical to TRBD1. The germline gives CDR1 SGHRS, CDR2 YFSETQ. The CDR3 has 14 amino acids. Losses at the gene ends were 4 bases for V and 0 bases for J; bases not matched to a gene: 4. The chain's CDR3 is CASSHRDSSYEQYF. The DNA for the CDR3 is TGCGCCAGCAGCCACCGGGACAGCTCCTACGAGCAGTACTTC.

CDR3 sequence: CSARNPGQGAPLKSSPLHF. The CDR3 region has the DNA TGCAGTGCTAGGAACCCGGGACAGGGGGCCCCATTAAAGAGTTCACCCCTCCACTTT. The rearrangement joins TRBV20-1 to TRBJ1-6; the match to TRBD1 covers 12 bases. The CDR3 is made up of 19 amino acids. V lost 3 bases and J lost 9; bases outside the gene matches: 18. Germline V gene data show CDR1 as DFQATT and CDR2 as SNEGSKA (reference sequence).

This clonotype occurred a few times. V usage is TRBV20-1 and J usage is TRBJ1-5; the match to TRBD1 covers 7 bases. Germline loops: CDR1 DFQATT, CDR2 SNEGSKA (reference sequence). The CDR3 has 15 amino acids. Germline trimming cut 0 bases from V and 2 bases from J; bases unmatched to any gene: 4. The CDR3 bases are TGCAGTGCTAGAGATCCTACAGGGGGCAATCAGCCCCAGCATTTT. It codes for CSARDPTGGNQPQHF.

This clonotype was counted once. No DNA is shown, since the ends of the CDR3 on it are uncertain; the CDR3 is the one TCRdb lists. The chain joins TRBV29-1 to TRBJ1-2. The CDR3 is 13 residues long, ends included. The V gene's germline CDR1 is SQVTM and CDR2 ANQGSEA. The CDR3 loop reads CSGGGGNNYGCTF.

The rearrangement uses TRBV30 and TRBJ1-1, with 8 bases that match TRBD1. The CDR3 contains 15 residues. CDR1 is GTSNPN, CDR2 SVGIG, per germline (reference sequence). V was pared by 0 bases and J by 4 bases, with 7 bases of the junction left unmatched. The CDR3 is CAWSVWGTGGTEAFF. Written as DNA, the CDR3 is TGTGCCTGGAGTGTATGGGGGACAGGCGGCACTGAAGCTTTCTTT.

This clonotype was seen more than once but under ten times. The chain links TRBV2 to TRBJ1-2; TRBD1 matches at 9 bases. The germline CDR1 and CDR2 sequences are SNHLY and FYNNEI. Trimming removed 7 bases from V and 5 bases from J; junction bases left unmatched: 8. CDR3 length: 14 residues. This CDR3 is CASKAGQGPYGYTF. In nucleotides, the CDR3 is TGTGCCAGCAAGGCGGGACAGGGCCCTTATGGCTACACCTTC.

The genes are TRBV5-1 and TRBJ2-5, with a tentative D call TRBD2 (5 bases). Trimming pared 0 bases from V and 13 bases from J, leaving 19 bases between. The CDR3 loop spans 14 amino acids. The V gene's germline CDR1 is SGHRS and CDR2 YFSETQ. CDR3: CASSLARGTYERYF. CDR3 nucleotides: TGCGCCAGCAGCTTGGCTCGGGGAACCTACGAGCGGTACTTC.

This rearrangement joins TRBV2 to TRBJ2-7; tentative D call: TRBD1 (6 bases). CDR3 length: 14 residues. Per the germline V gene, CDR1 is SNHLY and CDR2 is FYNNEI. V dropped 6 bases and J dropped 2 bases, with 14 bases sitting between them. This CDR3 reads CASRAVGAPYEQYF. CDR3 nucleotides: TGTGCCAGCAGAGCTGTGGGGGCCCCCTACGAGCAGTACTTC.

As DNA, the CDR3 is TGTGCCAGCAGCTTAATCCCCGGACTAGCGGGAGGAACCGGGGAGCTGTTTTTT. Protein: CASSLIPGLAGGTGELFF. The gene calls are TRBV7-2 and TRBJ2-2; 14 bases agree with TRBD2. Germline V CDR1 and CDR2: SGHTA, FQGNSA. The V segment lost 2 bases and the J segment 5 bases; nucleotides outside the gene matches: 7. The CDR3 consists of 18 residues. Filled out from reference TRBV7-2 and TRBJ2-2, the complete variable domain reads GAGVSQSPSNKVTEKGKDVELRCDPISGHTALYWYRQSLGQGLEFLIYFQGNSAPDKSGLPSDRFSAERTGGSVSTLTIQRTQQEDSAVYLCASSLIPGLAGGTGELFFGEGSRLTVL.

This clonotype was counted between two and nine times. This sequence joins TRBV6-6 and TRBJ2-7; 10 bases map to TRBD2. The trim removed 2 bases at V and 2 bases at J, leaving 9 bases unmatched. The CDR3 has 17 amino acids. The germline V gene has CDR1 MNHNY and CDR2 SVGAGI (reference sequence). For the CDR3, the DNA is TGTGCCAGCAGTTACCCCCCCTGGACTAGCGGACCCTACGAGCAGTACTTC. Protein: CASSYPPWTSGPYEQYF.

The V and J genes are TRBV27 and TRBJ2-2, with 7 bases matching TRBD1. After removal of 4 bases from V and 1 base from J, the junction contained 9 bases not matched to a gene. The CDR3 has 17 amino acids. The germline V gene encodes CDR1 MNHEY and CDR2 SMNVEV (reference sequence). The chain's CDR3 is CASSSTRTGGNTGELFF. The CDR3 DNA reads as TGTGCCAGCAGTTCAACACGGACAGGCGGGAACACCGGGGAGCTGTTTTTT.

This chain uses TRBV21-1 with TRBJ2-3; the DNA was not used to check the table's D call, TRBD2. TRBV21-1 is a pseudogene. This CDR3 is 13 amino acids long. The CDR3, as DNA: TGTGCCTCCGATCTAGCGGCCACAGATACGCAGTATTTT. This encodes CASDLAATDTQYF.

The chain is built from TRBV11-2 and TRBJ2-4; no reliable D call. The CDR3 has 12 residues. V lost 1 base and J 15 bases, leaving 13 bases between the germline ends. Germline-derived CDR1 and CDR2 are SGHAT and FQNNGV. This CDR3 is CASSLALGYLYF. The DNA for the CDR3 is TGTGCCAGCAGCTTAGCTCTTGGGTATTTGTACTTC. The entire variable domain, with the rest obtained from reference TRBV11-2 and TRBJ2-4, is as follows: EAGVAQSPRYKIIEKRQSVAFWCNPISGHATLYWYQQILGQGPKLLIQFQNNGVVDDSQLPKDRFSAERLKGVDSTLKIQPAKLEDSAVYLCASSLALGYLYFGAGTRLSVL.